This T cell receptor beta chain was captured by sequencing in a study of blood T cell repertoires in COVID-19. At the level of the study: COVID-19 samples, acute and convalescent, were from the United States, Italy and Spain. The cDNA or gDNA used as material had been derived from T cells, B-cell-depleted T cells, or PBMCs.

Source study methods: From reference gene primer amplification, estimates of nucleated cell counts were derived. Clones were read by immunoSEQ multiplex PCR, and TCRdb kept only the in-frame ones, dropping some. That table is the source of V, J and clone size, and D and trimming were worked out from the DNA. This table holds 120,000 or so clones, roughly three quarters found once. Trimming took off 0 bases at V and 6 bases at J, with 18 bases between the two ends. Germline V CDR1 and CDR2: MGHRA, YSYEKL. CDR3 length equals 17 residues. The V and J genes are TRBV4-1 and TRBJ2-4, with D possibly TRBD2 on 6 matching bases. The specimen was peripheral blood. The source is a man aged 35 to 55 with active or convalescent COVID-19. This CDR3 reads CASSQDQGGAWGNIQYF. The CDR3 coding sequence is TGCGCCAGCAGCCAAGATCAGGGCGGGGCCTGGGGAAACATTCAGTACTTC.